These 10 T cell receptor beta chains share one sample of origin, sequenced in a study of PD-1 blockade in classical Hodgkin lymphoma. Noted time point: cycle 4 day 1 (C4D1), after 6 weeks of nivolumab. Autologous stem cell transplantation was followed by relapse in every patient, and brentuximab vedotin exposure varied. Clones were read by immunoSEQ multiplex PCR, and TCRdb kept only the in-frame ones, dropping some. Among almost 95,000 clones listed, about 83% were seen once. Sequenced material: peripheral blood mononuclear cells (PBMCs), taken before the fourth cycle of nivolumab. The source is a human donor with classical Hodgkin lymphoma.

The chain has TRBV29-1 and TRBJ2-1; TRBD1 might be the D (7 bases). The V gene's germline CDR1 is SQVTM and CDR2 ANQGSEA. V dropped 6 bases and J dropped 8 bases, with 17 bases sitting between them. The CDR3 is made up of 13 amino acids. Written as DNA, the CDR3 is TGCAGCGTGGAGGGGGCGACCAGGGATGAGCAGTTCTTC. It encodes CSVEGATRDEQFF.

The chain is built from TRBV5-1 and TRBJ2-2; TRBD2 might be the D (6 bases). Per germline, CDR1 SGHRS and CDR2 YFSETQ. V was clipped by 0 bases and J by 0 bases, with 12 bases between them. The CDR3 loop spans 17 amino acids. CDR3 sequence: CASSLAPGAANTGELFF. The CDR3 DNA follows: TGCGCCAGCAGCTTGGCCCCGGGAGCCGCGAACACCGGGGAGCTGTTTTTT.

This clone was observed a few times. The rearrangement joins TRBV19 to TRBJ2-1, with D perhaps matching TRBD1 (5 bases). Germline-derived CDR1 and CDR2 are LNHDA and SQIVND (reference sequence). The CDR3 runs to 14 residues. V was clipped by 4 bases and J by 0 bases, with 7 bases between them. The CDR3 DNA is TGTGCCAGTAGTAGGCAGGGCTCCTACAATGAGCAGTTCTTC. It encodes CASSRQGSYNEQFF. Looking up the rest from reference TRBV19 and TRBJ2-1 gives the full variable domain: DGGITQSPKYLFRKEGQNVTLSCEQNLNHDAMYWYRQDPGQGLRLIYYSQIVNDFQKGDIAEGYSVSREKKESFPLTVTSAQKNPTAFYLCASSRQGSYNEQFFGPGTRLTVL.

This clone was recorded a few times. CDR3 sequence reads: CASSLAMNSAGELFF. CDR3 DNA: TGTGCCAGCAGCTTAGCTATGAACTCGGCCGGGGAGCTGTTTTTT. The gene calls are TRBV7-2 and TRBJ2-2; D is unclear. Germline V gene data show CDR1 as SGHTA and CDR2 as FQGNSA. There are 15 residues in the CDR3. Trimming removed 0 bases from V and 6 bases from J, with 11 bases in between.

The V gene is TRBV5-1, the J gene TRBJ2-5; TRBD2 matches at 8 bases. The CDR3 length is 16 residues. Germline V lookup: CDR1 SGHRS, CDR2 YFSETQ. The J segment lost 3 bases and the V segment lost 1 base, leaving 8 bases of the junction unmatched. The CDR3 here is CASSLLSGRGEETQYF. The CDR3 bases are TGCGCCAGCAGCTTGCTCAGCGGGAGAGGGGAAGAGACCCAGTACTTC.

The rearrangement uses TRBV19 and TRBJ2-2; TRBD2 aligns across 14 bases. Germline V CDR1 and CDR2: LNHDA, SQIVND (reference sequence). CDR3 length equals 18 residues. Unmatched junction bases numbered 5, after V lost 4 bases and J lost 1 base. CDR3 sequence reads: CASSTTGLAGGNTGELFF. CDR3 nucleotide sequence: TGTGCCAGTAGTACCACCGGACTAGCGGGAGGGAACACCGGGGAGCTGTTTTTT.

V is TRBV7-9 and J is TRBJ1-1, with D maybe TRBD1 (5 bases). The germline V gene has CDR1 SEHNR and CDR2 FQNEAQ (reference sequence). CDR3 length equals 14 residues. Trimming shortened V by 2 bases and J by 1 base, and 8 bases separated the two germline ends. The CDR3 bases are TGTGCCAGCAGCTTACAGGGCTCGAACACTGAAGCTTTCTTT. Its protein is CASSLQGSNTEAFF.

The chain employs TRBV29-1 and TRBJ2-7, with 9 nucleotides matching TRBD1. J lost 5 bases, V lost 5 bases, and 13 bases had no gene match. Germline CDR1 is SQVTM and CDR2 is ANQGSEA. The length of the CDR3 is 15 residues. The CDR3 is CSVQGGTGGQDEQYF. The CDR3 nucleotides are TGCAGCGTTCAGGGTGGAACAGGGGGCCAGGACGAGCAGTACTTC.

The chain carries TRBV7-2 and TRBJ2-1; D uncertain. The CDR3 extends over 12 amino acids. CDR1 is SGHTA and CDR2 is FQGNSA in the germline V gene. Trimming pared 5 bases from V and 5 bases from J, leaving 7 bases between. CDR3 sequence: CASSLDNNEQFF. The CDR3 DNA sequence: TGTGCCAGCAGCCTGGATAACAATGAGCAGTTCTTC.

J is TRBJ2-5 and V is TRBV2; 9 bases match TRBD2. Trimming cost V 3 bases and J 7 bases; bases outside gene matches: 3. The CDR3 runs to 13 residues. The germline gives CDR1 SNHLY, CDR2 FYNNEI. The CDR3 sequence is CASSENSGGTQYF. In nucleotides, the CDR3 is TGTGCCAGCAGTGAGAATAGCGGGGGGACCCAGTACTTC. The full variable domain, rest sourced from reference TRBV2 and TRBJ2-5, is EPEVTQTPSHQVTQMGQEVILRCVPISNHLYFYWYRQILGQKVEFLVSFYNNEISEKSEIFDDQFSVERPDGSNFTLKIRSTKLEDSAMYFCASSENSGGTQYFGPGTRLLVL.